The sequence of this TCR beta chain was determined in a study of blood T cell repertoires in COVID-19. Seattle researchers signed up patients amid active infection and tracked them longitudinally. In the source study's methods: Scientists estimated how many nucleated cells there were by amplifying reference gene primers. Measured with immunoSEQ multiplex PCR; TCRdb has only the in-frame clones, and not every one. The V and J calls and clone size were taken over from that table, and D and trimming were inferred from the DNA. Found here are approximately 140,000 clones, approximately 90% of them singletons; the top ten hold about an eighth. Sequencing was performed on peripheral blood. The source of this sequence is a man aged 18-30 years with COVID-19, enrolled during active disease.

In nucleotides, the CDR3 is TGTGCCAGCAGGGCCCGGGTAGAGGGAGATACGCAGTATTTT. It translates to CASRARVEGDTQYF. The rearrangement joins TRBV28 to TRBJ2-3; D possibly corresponds to TRBD2 (5 bases). Looked up from germline, CDR1 is MDHEN and CDR2 is SYDVKM. V was cut by 6 bases and J by 5 bases, with 15 bases left in between. CDR3 size: 14 residues. Full variable domain (rest looked up from reference TRBV28 and TRBJ2-3): DVKVTQSSRYLVKRTGEKVFLECVQDMDHENMFWYRQDPGLGLRLIYFSYDVKMKEKGDIPEGYSVSREKKERFSLILESASTNQTSMYLCASRARVEGDTQYFGPGTRLTVL.